This entry lists 24 T cell receptor beta chains sequenced from one sample in a study of cytomegalovirus exposure and HLA in healthy donors. It was with 60 Vbeta and 13 Jbeta primers that the PCR ran. Clones were read by immunoSEQ multiplex PCR, and TCRdb kept only the in-frame ones, dropping some. This sample has approximately 150,000 clones, with about a tenth found just once. Material for sequencing was PBMCs. The source is a male donor in good health and CMV-seronegative.

V usage is TRBV27 and J usage is TRBJ1-1; no clear D. The germline V gene encodes CDR1 MNHEY and CDR2 SMNVEV (reference sequence). There are 14 residues in the CDR3. The V end was cut by 8 bases, the J end by 1 base, with 14 bases between. CDR3 nucleotides: TGTGCCAGCTATCTTCATCCTAAGAACACTGAAGCTTTCTTT. Its protein product is CASYLHPKNTEAFF.

This clone has just a few counts. The chain carries TRBV28 and TRBJ1-2, with unresolved D. The germline V and J ends were trimmed by 10 bases and 2 bases, with 11 bases remaining between them. There are 12 residues in the CDR3. The germline V gene encodes CDR1 MDHEN and CDR2 SYDVKM. The CDR3: CAIKGGNYGYTF. In nucleotides, the CDR3 is TGTGCCATAAAGGGAGGGAACTATGGCTACACCTTC.

The CDR3 region is CATSREGTGQYEQYF. The CDR3 nucleotides read TGTGCCACCAGCAGAGAAGGGACAGGGCAATACGAGCAGTACTTC. V usage is TRBV15 and J usage is TRBJ2-7; 9 bases match TRBD1. The CDR3 runs 15 residues. V was pared by 0 bases and J by 4 bases, with 4 bases of the junction left unmatched. In germline, CDR1 is LNHNV, CDR2 YYDKDF (reference sequence).

This clone showed up just a few times. This chain connects TRBV7-2 to TRBJ1-2; weak D call: TRBD1 (6 bases). The V end lost 3 bases, the J end lost 4 bases, and 12 bases lay between the germline ends. CDR1 is SGHTA, CDR2 FQGNSA, per germline. The CDR3 totals 14 residues. The CDR3 bases are TGTGCCAGCAGCTTGGAAACAGGGCGCTATGGCTACACCTTC. Translation gives CASSLETGRYGYTF.

The rearrangement links TRBV4-2 to TRBJ1-1; D gene unclear. Germline V gene data show CDR1 as LGHNA and CDR2 as YNFKEQ. The CDR3 has 15 amino acids. V was cut by 4 bases and J by 10 bases, with 22 bases left in between. CDR3 sequence (DNA): TGTGCCAGCAGCCGTATAGGTGAGGTAGAAGGAGGAGCTTTCTTT. It yields the protein CASSRIGEVEGGAFF.

This clone turned up a few times. The chain links TRBV29-1 to TRBJ2-3, with a possible D match to TRBD2 (6 bases). The CDR3 is 15 residues long. V was trimmed by 8 bases and J by 2 bases, leaving 20 bases between them. From germline, CDR1 is SQVTM and CDR2 ANQGSEA. CDR3: CSTGGAGGDTDTQYF. The CDR3 nucleotides are TGCAGCACGGGTGGGGCCGGCGGGGACACAGATACGCAGTATTTT.

This clone was counted only a few times. The V and J genes are TRBV9 and TRBJ1-2, with D unresolved. The CDR3 extends over 14 amino acids. Trimming took 0 bases from V and 2 from J, leaving 8 bases between them. Germline CDR1 is SGDLS and CDR2 is YYNGEE. CDR3 sequence: CASSVGSFNYGYTF. CDR3 nucleotides: TGTGCCAGCAGCGTAGGTTCATTCAACTATGGCTACACCTTC.

This clone was found a few times. V gene TRBV2 combines with J gene TRBJ2-4, with a possible D match to TRBD1 (7 bases). The CDR3 totals 15 residues. CDR1 and CDR2 (germline): SNHLY, FYNNEI. The V end was cut by 6 bases, the J end by 3 bases, with 15 bases between. The CDR3 reads CASSGGGDSKNIQYF. As DNA, the CDR3 is TGTGCCAGCAGCGGAGGAGGGGACAGCAAAAACATTCAGTACTTC.

The chain links TRBV7-7 to TRBJ2-5, with a tentative D call TRBD2 (5 bases). Trimming took off 2 bases at V and 2 bases at J, with 12 bases between the two ends. The CDR3 has 15 amino acids. Germline V gives CDR1 SSHAT, CDR2 FNYEAQ (reference sequence). CDR3 DNA: TGTGCCAGCAGCTTACTCGGCGGGCCTCAAGAGACCCAGTACTTC. Translation: CASSLLGGPQETQYF. Complete variable domain (other parts from reference TRBV7-7 and TRBJ2-5): GAGVSQSPRYKVTKRGQDVTLRCDPISSHATLYWYQQALGQGPEFLTYFNYEAQPDKSGLPSDRFSAERPEGSISTLTIQRTEQRDSAMYRCASSLLGGPQETQYFGPGTRLLVL.

This clone turned up a few times. The chain links TRBV27 to TRBJ2-7; D unresolved. Germline-derived CDR1 and CDR2 are MNHEY and SMNVEV (reference sequence). This CDR3 comprises 13 residues. Trimming cost V 2 bases and J 2 bases, with 7 bases left between them. CDR3 DNA sequence: TGTGCCAGCAGTTTAGGCACAGCCTACGAGCAGTACTTC. Translating gives CASSLGTAYEQYF.

The chain couples TRBV6-5 to TRBJ2-5; D perhaps matches TRBD2 (7 bases). The CDR3 spans 16 residues. Trimming left V 2 bases short and J 10 bases short, with 23 bases between. Germline CDR1 MNHEY, CDR2 SVGAGI. This CDR3 reads CASSYDYGERGGDQYF. In nucleotides, the CDR3 is TGTGCCAGCAGTTACGACTACGGGGAAAGGGGGGGAGACCAGTACTTC.

The CDR3 DNA follows: TGTGCCAGCAGCCGTTCTAGGACAGGGGCCCGAGGTGAAGCTTTCTTT. As protein: CASSRSRTGARGEAFF. The gene calls are TRBV28 and TRBJ1-1; 9 positions agree with TRBD1. The germline V gene has CDR1 MDHEN and CDR2 SYDVKM. The CDR3 runs to 16 residues. With 6 bases clipped from V and 7 bases from J, the junction kept 15 bases outside the gene matches.

This clone has only a few counts. The chain recombines TRBV5-1 with TRBJ1-1; perhaps TRBD1 as D (6 bases). V shed 0 bases and J shed 1 base, with 10 bases lying between them. The CDR3 length is 15 residues. The germline CDR1 and CDR2 sequences are SGHRS and YFSETQ. CDR3 sequence (DNA): TGCGCCAGCAGCTTGGTACCGGGACAGAACACTGAAGCTTTCTTT. Its translation is CASSLVPGQNTEAFF.

In the case of this clone: An end of the junction differs from the germline gene, which may be a read error. The V call is TRBV30, the J call TRBJ1-2; D unclear. CDR3 size: 8 residues. Germline loops: CDR1 GTSNPN, CDR2 SVGIG (reference sequence). CDR3 loop: CAWLYGPF. In nucleotides, the CDR3 is TGTGCCTGGCTTTATGGCCCCTTC.

The CDR3 DNA follows: TGTGCCAGCAGGCAGGGGGGAGCTAACTATGGCTACACCTTC. Amino acid sequence: CASRQGGANYGYTF. The J gene is TRBJ1-2, the V gene TRBV6-5, with 7 positions matching TRBD1. Germline V gene data show CDR1 as MNHEY and CDR2 as SVGAGI. V lost 6 bases to trimming and J lost 0 bases; unmatched junction nucleotides: 4. The CDR3 covers 14 residues.

In this sample, this clone turned up a few times. Other nucleotide sequences in the sample specify the same CDR3. The V call is TRBV9, the J call TRBJ1-5; 11 nucleotides agree with TRBD1. The CDR3 extends over 14 amino acids. From germline, CDR1 is SGDLS and CDR2 YYNGEE. The junction had 2 bases not matched to a gene; V was cut back by 2 bases and J by 7 bases. CDR3 sequence reads: CASSVGTGGQPQHF. The CDR3 nucleotides are TGTGCCAGCAGCGTTGGGACAGGGGGACAGCCCCAGCATTTT.

The rearrangement joins TRBV27 to TRBJ1-4; D might be TRBD1 (6 bases). The ends were cut back, 5 bases at V and 12 bases at J, with 22 bases in the middle. This CDR3 region has 15 residues. Germline CDR1 is MNHEY and CDR2 is SMNVEV (reference sequence). The CDR3: CASSIYRDTPGELFF. The CDR3 DNA sequence: TGTGCCAGCAGTATTTACCGGGACACCCCTGGGGAACTGTTTTTT.

V and J are TRBV28 and TRBJ1-1, with D unclear. The V end was cut by 7 bases, the J end by 3 bases, with 21 bases between. Germline values: CDR1 MDHEN, CDR2 SYDVKM. CDR3 length: 16 amino acids. CDR3 in DNA: TGTGCCAGCATCTCCCCTATGGGAGGGAGGGACACTGAAGCTTTCTTT. This gives the protein CASISPMGGRDTEAFF.

In its sample, this clone was seen a few times. The chain has TRBV7-2 and TRBJ1-4; D not certain. Germline loops: CDR1 SGHTA, CDR2 FQGNSA. The length of the CDR3 is 15 residues. The germline V and J ends were trimmed by 0 bases and 4 bases, with 9 bases remaining between them. The CDR3 region has the DNA TGTGCCAGCAGCTTAGCGGGCGCCCTTAATGAAAAACTGTTTTTT. Amino acids: CASSLAGALNEKLFF. The full variable domain, completed using reference TRBV7-2 and TRBJ1-4, is GAGVSQSPSNKVTEKGKDVELRCDPISGHTALYWYRQSLGQGLEFLIYFQGNSAPDKSGLPSDRFSAERTGGSVSTLTIQRTQQEDSAVYLCASSLAGALNEKLFFGSGTQLSVL.

This clone was recorded a few times. V usage is TRBV30 and J usage is TRBJ2-7, with 8 bases matching TRBD2. After removal of 1 base from V and 3 bases from J, the junction contained 11 bases not matched to a gene. CDR3 size: 16 residues. Germline loops: CDR1 GTSNPN, CDR2 SVGIG (reference sequence). The CDR3 DNA is TGTGCCTGGAGTGACATGCCAGCGGGAGACCACTACGAGCAGTACTTC. It codes for CAWSDMPAGDHYEQYF.

The CDR3 sequence is CASSSPLGWGDTGELFF. CDR3 DNA: TGTGCCAGCAGCTCGCCCCTGGGATGGGGGGACACCGGGGAGCTGTTTTTT. The gene calls are TRBV7-8 and TRBJ2-2; the D gene is possibly TRBD2 (6 bases). Deletions cut 4 bases from V and 3 bases from J, with 18 bases between. The CDR3 loop spans 17 amino acids. Germline loops: CDR1 SGHVS, CDR2 FQNEAQ.

The rearrangement links TRBV28 to TRBJ1-3; D perhaps matches TRBD1 (5 bases). Germline V CDR1 and CDR2: MDHEN, SYDVKM. The CDR3 consists of 14 residues. The ends were cut back, 5 bases at V and 5 bases at J, with 13 bases in the middle. CDR3 protein: CASSISTARNTIYF. The CDR3 bases are TGTGCCAGCAGTATCTCGACAGCGCGAAACACCATATATTTT.

This chain uses TRBV29-1 with TRBJ2-1, with 9 positions matching TRBD1. The CDR3 is 14 residues long. After removal of 4 bases from V and 3 bases from J, the junction contained 4 bases not matched to a gene. Germline lookup yields CDR1 SQVTM and CDR2 ANQGSEA. CDR3 nucleotides: TGCAGCGTTGTAGGACAGGGGCTCTACAATGAGCAGTTCTTC. Encoded protein: CSVVGQGLYNEQFF.

Only one count was recorded for this clone. J is TRBJ2-3 and V is TRBV6-4; a weak D match, TRBD1 (6 bases). The germline V gene encodes CDR1 MRHNA and CDR2 SNTAGT. Trimming stripped 0 bases from V and 0 bases from J, with 16 bases between. The CDR3 runs to 18 residues. This CDR3 is CASSDSMGATLSTDTQYF. DNA of the CDR3: TGTGCCAGCAGTGACTCGATGGGGGCAACCCTTAGCACAGATACGCAGTATTTT.